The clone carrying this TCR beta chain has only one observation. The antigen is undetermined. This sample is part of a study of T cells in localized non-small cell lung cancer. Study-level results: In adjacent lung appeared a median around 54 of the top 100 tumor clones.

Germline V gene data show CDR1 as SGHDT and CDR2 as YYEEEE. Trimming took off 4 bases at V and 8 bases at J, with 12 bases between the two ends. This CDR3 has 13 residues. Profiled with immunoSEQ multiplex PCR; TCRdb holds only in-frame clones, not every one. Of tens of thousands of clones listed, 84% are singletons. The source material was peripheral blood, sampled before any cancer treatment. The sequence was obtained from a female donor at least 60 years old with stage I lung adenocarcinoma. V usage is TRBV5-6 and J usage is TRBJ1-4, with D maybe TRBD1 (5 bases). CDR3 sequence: CASSVSGAEKLFF. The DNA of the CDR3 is TGTGCCAGCAGCGTTTCCGGGGCCGAAAAACTGTTTTTT.